The 5 T cell receptor beta chains in this list originate from one sample, sequenced in a study of blood T cells in healthy people across ages. Through a sample-barcoded 5' primer and a J-beta primer mix, a second PCR was run for roughly 6 to 11 cycles. TCRdb reprocessed the 5' RACE reads with MiXCR, giving one entry per CDR3 protein. The sample records 1.5 million to 2 million distinct CDR3 sequences, 49% being singletons. Sequencing input: blood. The receptors shown here come from a middle-aged woman in good health.

Regarding this clonotype: One end of the junction is discordant with germline, which a read error may explain. V gene TRBV9 combines with J gene TRBJ2-3; the D gene is possibly TRBD1 (6 bases). CDR1 and CDR2 (germline): SGDLS, YYNGEE. The CDR3 covers 15 residues. The CDR3 DNA is TGTGCCAGCAGCGCCCCCGGGACAACCACAGGTACGCAGTATTTT. Protein product: CASSAPGTTTGTQYF.

The V call is TRBV28, the J call TRBJ2-5; D is possibly TRBD1 or TRBD2 (5 bases each). V was cut by 6 bases and J by 10 bases, with 15 bases left in between. Looked up from germline, CDR1 is MDHEN and CDR2 is SYDVKM. The CDR3 totals 12 residues. CDR3 nucleotides: TGTGCCAGCAGCTGGGGCCGGAGCGGCCAGTACTTC. It is translated as CASSWGRSGQYF. Using reference TRBV28 and TRBJ2-5 for the parts outside the CDR3, the full variable domain is DVKVTQSSRYLVKRTGEKVFLECVQDMDHENMFWYRQDPGLGLRLIYFSYDVKMKEKGDIPEGYSVSREKKERFSLILESASTNQTSMYLCASSWGRSGQYFGPGTRLLVL.

The rearrangement joins TRBV10-3 to TRBJ1-2; D not resolved. V lost 0 bases to trimming and J lost 1 base, with 3 bases between them. The CDR3 totals 13 residues. The V gene's germline CDR1 is ENHRY and CDR2 SYGVKD. CDR3 sequence: CAISESVNYGYTF. The CDR3 DNA reads as TGTGCCATCAGTGAGTCTGTTAACTATGGCTACACCTTC.

The genes are TRBV25-1 and TRBJ2-5; unclear D gene. Germline CDR1 MGHDK, CDR2 SYGVNS. The length of the CDR3 is 16 residues. Trimming shortened V by 0 bases and J by 5 bases, and 16 bases separated the two germline ends. The CDR3 DNA reads TGTGCCAGCAGTGAATATAAGCCGTCTGTGGGGGAGACCCAGTACTTC. It is translated as CASSEYKPSVGETQYF.

In this sample, this clonotype turned up a few times. The chain uses TRBV7-2 and TRBJ2-3; D unresolved. Trimming cost V 5 bases and J 1 base, with 10 bases left between them. The CDR3 runs to 14 residues. Germline V gene sequence: CDR1 SGHTA, CDR2 FQGNSA. CDR3 nucleotide sequence: TGTGCCAGCAGCGCCGACTGGGGCACAGATACGCAGTATTTT. Translating it yields CASSADWGTDTQYF.